The clone carrying this TCR beta chain was seen more than once but under ten times. What it binds is unknown. The entry originates in a study of response to subunit inactivated influenza vaccine. This CDR3 has 13 amino acids. V lost 3 bases, J lost 1 base, and 6 bases lay in between. The germline CDR1 and CDR2 sequences are LGHDT and YNNKEL (reference sequence). General study points: Seasonal influenza vaccination, on each occasion, was suggested by the authors to recruit few new T cells.

From the RT-PCR reads, TCRdb called clonotypes with MiXCR, one entry per CDR3 protein. This sample yields roughly 700,000 distinct CDR3 sequences, of which 14% are seen a single time; approximately 6.5% belongs to the top ten. The chain has TRBV3-1 and TRBJ1-1; D unresolved. The input for sequencing was PBMCs from blood, taken roughly 15 days before vaccination. The receptor was isolated from a man in his fifties or sixties who received an inactivated influenza vaccine. The CDR3 here is CASSHGKNTEAFF. CDR3 nucleotide sequence: TGTGCCAGCAGCCACGGAAAGAACACTGAAGCTTTCTTT.